Following are 19 T cell receptor beta chains from one sample sequenced in a study of T cell responses to AZD1222 COVID-19 vaccine. Using immunoSEQ multiplex PCR, the repertoire was profiled, and TCRdb retains in-frame clones only, with some absent. This sample carries approximately 120,000 clones, 70% to 90% of them seen once, and the ten largest clones take 4.5% to 7%. The material sequenced was peripheral blood, taken 28 days after the second AZD1222 dose. Receptors originate from an adult who received the AZD1222 COVID-19 vaccine.

This chain connects TRBV5-4 to TRBJ2-7; D unresolved. Germline lookup yields CDR1 SGHNT and CDR2 YYREEE (reference sequence). Trimming shortened V by 4 bases and J by 3 bases, and 11 bases separated the two germline ends. The CDR3 has 13 amino acids. CDR3 sequence reads: CASSQEVYYEQYF. Here the CDR3 DNA reads TGTGCCAGCAGCCAAGAGGTCTACTACGAGCAGTACTTC.

This chain uses TRBV11-2 with TRBJ1-4; 11 positions agree with TRBD1. CDR1 and CDR2 from the germline V gene are SGHAT and FQNNGV. The trim removed 6 bases at V and 7 bases at J, leaving 10 bases unmatched. The CDR3 is 16 amino acids. The CDR3, as DNA: TGTGCCAGCAGTCAAACGGCTGGGACAGGGGGTGAAAAACTGTTTTTT. Translating gives CASSQTAGTGGEKLFF.

In this sample, this clone turned up once. The chain is built from TRBV9 and TRBJ1-2; 7 positions agree with TRBD1. Germline V gives CDR1 SGDLS, CDR2 YYNGEE. The junction had 5 bases not matched to a gene; V was cut back by 0 bases and J by 3 bases. CDR3 length: 15 residues. CDR3 DNA: TGTGCCAGCAGCGTAGAGGACAGGTCAGACTATGGCTACACCTTC. Its translation: CASSVEDRSDYGYTF.

V is TRBV2 and J is TRBJ2-7; the match to TRBD2 covers 13 bases. The germline CDR1 and CDR2 sequences are SNHLY and FYNNEI. This CDR3 comprises 14 residues. The V segment lost 7 bases and the J segment 4 bases; nucleotides outside the gene matches: 4. CDR3 sequence (DNA): TGTGCCAGCACCCGGACTAGCGGGGGATACGAGCAGTACTTC. Its translation is CASTRTSGGYEQYF.

This sequence joins TRBV7-9 and TRBJ2-5; TRBD2 agrees at 9 bases. Germline loops: CDR1 SEHNR, CDR2 FQNEAQ (reference sequence). V was pared by 7 bases and J by 4 bases, with 10 bases of the junction left unmatched. The CDR3 spans 15 residues. The CDR3 DNA sequence: TGTGCCAGCACCGATAGGGGACTAGCTTCAGAGACCCAGTACTTC. It yields the protein CASTDRGLASETQYF.

The chain recombines TRBV11-3 with TRBJ2-3, with TRBD1 identical over 7 bases. Per germline, CDR1 SGHNT and CDR2 YENEEA. With 3 bases clipped from V and 3 bases from J, the junction kept 3 bases outside the gene matches. This CDR3 is built from 14 residues. This CDR3 is CASSFDRDTDTQYF. The CDR3 DNA is TGTGCCAGCAGCTTCGACAGGGATACAGATACGCAGTATTTT.

The V and J genes are TRBV6-5 and TRBJ1-4; D gene unclear. Trimming pared 8 bases from V and 7 bases from J, leaving 20 bases between. This CDR3 contains 15 residues. Germline CDR1 reads MNHEY; CDR2 reads SVGAGI. CDR3 sequence reads: CASPAEAPGSEKLFF. The CDR3 coding sequence is TGTGCCAGCCCTGCGGAGGCTCCCGGTAGTGAAAAACTGTTTTTT.

The chain has TRBV7-8 and TRBJ1-5; 7 bases align to TRBD1. V shed 3 bases and J 0 bases; nucleotides not matched to a gene: 8. Germline assignment: CDR1 SGHVS and CDR2 FQNEAQ. The CDR3 has 17 amino acids. DNA of the CDR3: TGTGCCAGCAGCTTCACTAGTTACAGGGGTAGCAATCAGCCCCAGCATTTT. Protein product: CASSFTSYRGSNQPQHF. Looking up the rest from reference TRBV7-8 and TRBJ1-5 gives the full variable domain: GAGVSQSPRYKVAKRGQDVALRCDPISGHVSLFWYQQALGQGPEFLTYFQNEAQLDKSGLPSDRFFAERPEGSVSTLKIQRTQQEDSAVYLCASSFTSYRGSNQPQHFGDGTRLSIL.

This clone was observed a single time. The chain recombines TRBV6-6 with TRBJ2-3, with D unresolved. Germline-derived CDR1 and CDR2 are MNHNY and SVGAGI (reference sequence). V lost 5 bases and J 0 bases, leaving 18 bases between the germline ends. There are 17 residues in the CDR3. CDR3 bases: TGTGCCAGCAGTCCAGGCGTTCAAATCCCTAGCACAGATACGCAGTATTTT. Amino acids: CASSPGVQIPSTDTQYF.

The chain couples TRBV7-2 to TRBJ1-4; D not certain. Germline CDR1 is SGHTA and CDR2 is FQGNSA. Deletions cut 1 base from V and 2 bases from J, with 14 bases between. CDR3 length equals 17 residues. CDR3 protein: CASSLVWGTGTNEKLFF. DNA of the CDR3: TGTGCCAGCAGCTTAGTGTGGGGTACGGGTACTAATGAAAAACTGTTTTTT.

This rearrangement joins TRBV18 to TRBJ2-7, with 8 bases identical to TRBD2. The CDR3 extends over 13 amino acids. Germline assignment: CDR1 KGHSH and CDR2 LQKENI. V was clipped by 5 bases and J by 3 bases; unmatched bases: 3. CDR3 bases: TGTGCCAGCTCATACAGCGGGAGCTACGAGCAGTACTTC. Its protein is CASSYSGSYEQYF.

This clone appeared a single time. The gene calls are TRBV10-3 and TRBJ1-2, with a weak D call TRBD1 (6 bases). The CDR3 covers 15 residues. Trimming took off 0 bases at V and 7 bases at J, with 15 bases between the two ends. Germline lookup yields CDR1 ENHRY and CDR2 SYGVKD. CDR3 protein: CAISESGPVDSGYTF. CDR3 nucleotide sequence: TGTGCCATCAGTGAGTCCGGGCCAGTGGACAGTGGCTACACCTTC.

The chain employs TRBV28 and TRBJ1-1; TRBD1 matches 8 bases. Germline V gene lookup returns CDR1 MDHEN and CDR2 SYDVKM. There are 14 residues in the CDR3. The ends lost 2 bases at V and 6 bases at J; junction bases unmatched: 5. CDR3 nucleotide sequence: TGTGCCAGCAGTTTAGGGGACAGGCCCGCTGAAGCTTTCTTT. Translation gives CASSLGDRPAEAFF.

This clone was counted a single time. This sequence joins TRBV10-3 and TRBJ1-6, with TRBD1 matching over 11 bases. The CDR3 consists of 14 residues. V lost 7 bases and J lost 7; bases outside the gene matches: 3. Germline CDR1 ENHRY, CDR2 SYGVKD. CDR3 sequence reads: CAIKDRGQNSPLHF. As DNA, the CDR3 is TGTGCCATCAAGGACAGGGGGCAAAATTCACCCCTCCACTTT.

This rearrangement joins TRBV25-1 to TRBJ2-1, with TRBD2 identical over 7 bases. Germline loops: CDR1 MGHDK, CDR2 SYGVNS. The ends lost 4 bases at V and 8 bases at J; junction bases unmatched: 5. CDR3 size: 13 residues. For the CDR3, the DNA is TGTGCCAGCAGTGTATTGGGGAGGGATGAGCAGTTCTTC. It encodes CASSVLGRDEQFF.

About this clone: One end of the junction does not line up with germline, which may come from a read error. This chain uses TRBV4-2 with TRBJ2-2; either TRBD1 or TRBD2 may fit D (7 bases each). Germline assignment: CDR1 LGHNA and CDR2 YNFKEQ. The CDR3 is made up of 16 amino acids. The CDR3: CARSQARGGLAGELFF. In nucleotides, the CDR3 is TGTGCCCGCAGCCAAGCCAGGGGGGGGTTGGCCGGGGAGCTGTTTTTT.

J is TRBJ1-6 and V is TRBV3-1 (or the pseudogene TRBV3-2); the D gene is possibly TRBD1 (5 bases). Trimming stripped 1 base from V and 7 bases from J, with 17 bases between. CDR1 and CDR2 (germline): LGHDT, YNNKEL (reference sequence). This CDR3 has 17 residues. CDR3 in DNA: TGTGCCAGCAGCCAAGGGCGGTCCAGGGTAAGGAATTCACCCCTCCACTTT. Its protein is CASSQGRSRVRNSPLHF.

The chain joins TRBV12-5 to TRBJ2-1, with D unresolved. Trimming shortened V by 6 bases and J by 7 bases, and 16 bases separated the two germline ends. The CDR3 extends over 14 amino acids. Germline values: CDR1 LGHNT, CDR2 FRNRAP. CDR3 sequence: CASGSGVTGNEQFF. Here the CDR3 DNA reads TGTGCTAGTGGCTCCGGTGTGACGGGTAATGAGCAGTTCTTC. Supplemented by reference TRBV12-5 and TRBJ2-1, the full variable domain reads DARVTQTPRHKVTEMGQEVTMRCQPILGHNTVFWYRQTMMQGLELLAYFRNRAPLDDSGMPKDRFSAEMPDATLATLKIQPSEPRDSAVYFCASGSGVTGNEQFFGPGTRLTVL.

V and J are TRBV5-5 and TRBJ2-3, with 8 positions matching TRBD2. The CDR3 is made up of 15 amino acids. Trimming cost V 0 bases and J 4 bases; bases outside gene matches: 4. Germline CDR1 is SGHKS and CDR2 is YYEKEE (reference sequence). The CDR3 here is CASSLGRGGADTQYF. The CDR3 DNA is TGTGCCAGCAGCTTGGGCCGGGGGGGAGCAGATACGCAGTATTTT.